This passage covers 25 T cell receptor beta chains from one sample sequenced in a study of blood T cell repertoires in COVID-19. The data were produced by immunoSEQ multiplex PCR, yet TCRdb's version contains in-frame clones alone and is incomplete. The sample has 100,000 to 150,000 clones, around 87% seen once; the top ten hold about 3.6%. Material: peripheral blood. These receptors originate from a woman aged 60-70 years with acute or convalescent COVID-19.

The chain combines TRBV3-1 (or the pseudogene TRBV3-2) with TRBJ1-1; D may be TRBD1 (6 bases). CDR1 and CDR2 (germline): LGHDT, YNNKEL (reference sequence). The CDR3 is made up of 16 amino acids. V lost 1 base, J lost 0 bases, and 12 bases lay in between. The CDR3, as DNA: TGTGCCAGCAGCCAAGCTCCCAGGGGTCTGAACACTGAAGCTTTCTTT. Translation gives CASSQAPRGLNTEAFF.

Only a few counts were recorded for this clone. The chain recombines TRBV29-1 with TRBJ2-1, with 9 positions matching TRBD2. Trimming at V came to 3 bases and at J to 9 bases, leaving 15 bases not matched to a gene. Germline values: CDR1 SQVTM, CDR2 ANQGSEA. The CDR3 spans 16 residues. In DNA, the CDR3 is TGCAGCGTTGAGCCCCCTGGGGCGGGAGGGACGGGTGAGCAGTTCTTC. Encoded protein: CSVEPPGAGGTGEQFF.

In this sample, this clone turned up once. This chain joins TRBV19 and TRBJ1-1; no definite D call. The CDR3 consists of 13 residues. The germline V gene encodes CDR1 LNHDA and CDR2 SQIVND (reference sequence). Trimming took 5 bases from V and 0 from J, leaving 7 bases between them. The CDR3 protein is CASSAKMNTEAFF. DNA for the CDR3: TGTGCCAGTAGTGCGAAGATGAACACTGAAGCTTTCTTT. The variable domain in full, completed from reference TRBV19 and TRBJ1-1, reads DGGITQSPKYLFRKEGQNVTLSCEQNLNHDAMYWYRQDPGQGLRLIYYSQIVNDFQKGDIAEGYSVSREKKESFPLTVTSAQKNPTAFYLCASSAKMNTEAFFGQGTRLTVV.

The genes are TRBV7-2 and TRBJ2-5; D call uncertain. CDR1 is SGHTA and CDR2 is FQGNSA in the germline V gene. The V end was cut by 5 bases, the J end by 3 bases, with 13 bases between. CDR3 length: 14 amino acids. CDR3 sequence reads: CASSPQSQKETQYF. The CDR3 coding sequence is TGTGCCAGCAGCCCCCAATCGCAGAAAGAGACCCAGTACTTC.

The chain has TRBV11-3 and TRBJ2-2, with 8 bases that match TRBD2. The J segment lost 1 base and the V segment lost 2 bases, leaving 3 bases of the junction unmatched. Germline-derived CDR1 and CDR2 are SGHNT and YENEEA. This CDR3 has 16 residues. Written as DNA, the CDR3 is TGTGCCAGCAGCTTACTTGCGGGAGGGAACACCGGGGAGCTGTTTTTT. Translating gives CASSLLAGGNTGELFF.

The rearrangement uses TRBV5-4 and TRBJ1-2; 8 bases are shared with TRBD1. Germline CDR1 SGHNT, CDR2 YYREEE (reference sequence). After removal of 4 bases from V and 4 bases from J, the junction contained 6 bases not matched to a gene. There are 14 residues in the CDR3. CDR3 coding DNA: TGTGCCAGCAGCCAGGACAGGGTGGGCTATGGCTACACCTTC. It encodes CASSQDRVGYGYTF.

This clone was seen more than once but under ten times. The chain carries TRBV19 and TRBJ2-1, with D unclear. V lost 3 bases and J lost 2, with 11 bases in between. This CDR3 has 15 amino acids. Germline CDR1 LNHDA, CDR2 SQIVND (reference sequence). Here the CDR3 DNA reads TGTGCCAGTAGTATTTTCACATACACCTACAATGAGCAGTTCTTC. It specifies CASSIFTYTYNEQFF.

This rearrangement joins TRBV19 to TRBJ2-1; D is perhaps TRBD2 (6 bases). V lost 5 bases to trimming and J lost 2 bases, with 10 bases between them. The CDR3 is 14 amino acids. CDR1 and CDR2 from the germline V gene are LNHDA and SQIVND (reference sequence). Here the CDR3 DNA reads TGTGCCAGTAGTGTGGGAGGCACCTACAATGAGCAGTTCTTC. Translated, it gives CASSVGGTYNEQFF. The complete variable domain, with remaining parts taken from reference TRBV19 and TRBJ2-1, reads DGGITQSPKYLFRKEGQNVTLSCEQNLNHDAMYWYRQDPGQGLRLIYYSQIVNDFQKGDIAEGYSVSREKKESFPLTVTSAQKNPTAFYLCASSVGGTYNEQFFGPGTRLTVL.

The V gene is TRBV4-1, the J gene TRBJ1-1; D is unclear. The germline V gene encodes CDR1 MGHRA and CDR2 YSYEKL. This CDR3 region has 15 residues. V lost 4 bases and J lost 6, with 18 bases in between. The CDR3 sequence is CASSRPEEGLPEAFF. The CDR3 DNA reads as TGCGCCAGCAGCCGCCCGGAAGAGGGTCTGCCTGAAGCTTTCTTT.

The rearrangement links TRBV30 to TRBJ2-5, with TRBD2 matching 10 bases. The CDR3 sequence is 16 residues long. Germline V gene lookup returns CDR1 GTSNPN and CDR2 SVGIG (reference sequence). Unmatched junction bases numbered 8, after V lost 0 bases and J lost 4 bases. The CDR3 reads CAWSVRAGGVSETQYF. CDR3 nucleotide sequence: TGTGCCTGGAGTGTCCGAGCGGGAGGGGTTTCAGAGACCCAGTACTTC.

This rearrangement joins TRBV6-5 to TRBJ1-5; TRBD1 might be the D (6 bases). The germline gives CDR1 MNHEY, CDR2 SVGAGI. There are 13 residues in the CDR3. With 8 bases removed from V and 4 bases from J, the gap between germline ends came to 12 bases. The CDR3 region has the DNA TGTGCCAGCTCTCGGGACATTAATCAGCCCCAGCATTTT. Translation gives CASSRDINQPQHF.

The chain has TRBV11-2 and TRBJ1-6, with 8 bases aligning to TRBD1. This CDR3 region has 16 residues. The germline gives CDR1 SGHAT, CDR2 FQNNGV. V gave up 1 base and J gave up 9 bases; unmatched junction bases: 8. The CDR3 DNA reads TGTGCCAGCAGCTTAGCACAGGGGGGAAATATTTCACCCCTCCACTTT. Its protein is CASSLAQGGNISPLHF.

The chain carries TRBV6-1 and TRBJ2-7; D is possibly TRBD1 (6 bases). This CDR3 is 13 amino acids long. In germline, CDR1 is MNHNS, CDR2 SASEGT. CDR3 region: CEPKGEITYEQYV. In DNA form, the CDR3 reads TGTGAACCTAAGGGGGAAATAACCTACGAGCAGTACGTC.

The genes are TRBV19 and TRBJ1-6, with 9 bases identical to TRBD1. CDR3 length: 18 residues. CDR1 is LNHDA and CDR2 is SQIVND in the germline V gene (reference sequence). The V gene end was trimmed by 5 bases and the J gene end by 11 bases; junction bases not matched to a gene: 19. The CDR3 loop is CASSGITGGAKGGAPLHF. In DNA form, the CDR3 reads TGTGCCAGTAGTGGTATCACAGGGGGCGCCAAGGGGGGCGCACCCCTCCACTTT.

The rearrangement joins TRBV4-2 to TRBJ1-1; no clear D gene. V lost 4 bases and J 4 bases, leaving 7 bases between the germline ends. CDR3 length equals 12 residues. In germline, CDR1 is LGHNA, CDR2 YNFKEQ. CDR3 residues: CASSPGGTEAFF. The CDR3 DNA reads as TGTGCCAGCAGCCCGGGTGGCACTGAAGCTTTCTTT.

The rearrangement joins TRBV28 to TRBJ1-4; TRBD1 might be the D (5 bases). Per the germline V gene, CDR1 is MDHEN and CDR2 is SYDVKM. Trimming removed 3 bases at V and 10 bases at J, with 15 bases between. There are 14 residues in the CDR3. The CDR3 DNA reads TGTGCCAGCAGTTTCGGGGCGCGGGGAGGAAAACTGTTTTTT. Protein: CASSFGARGGKLFF.

This clone was counted once. The V and J genes are TRBV10-1 and TRBJ2-2; tentative D call: TRBD1 (6 bases). Trimming took off 5 bases at V and 7 bases at J, with 14 bases between the two ends. Germline V gene lookup returns CDR1 WNHNN and CDR2 SYGVQD (reference sequence). The CDR3 is 14 amino acids. The CDR3 sequence is CASSRDKAVGELFF. The CDR3, as DNA: TGCGCCAGCAGTCGGGACAAGGCTGTCGGGGAGCTGTTTTTT.

The genes are TRBV19 and TRBJ1-5; D is perhaps TRBD1 (5 bases). The CDR3 has 17 residues. CDR1 is LNHDA, CDR2 SQIVND, per germline (reference sequence). The V end lost 6 bases, the J end lost 0 bases, and 18 bases lay between the germline ends. The CDR3 reads CASSSDSLYNSNQPQHF. Here the CDR3 DNA reads TGTGCCAGTAGCTCCGACAGCCTCTACAATAGCAATCAGCCCCAGCATTTT.

The chain joins TRBV20-1 to TRBJ2-2, with a weak D call TRBD2 (5 bases). V dropped 3 bases and J dropped 6 bases, with 11 bases sitting between them. The CDR3 consists of 13 residues. Germline CDR1 is DFQATT and CDR2 is SNEGSKA (reference sequence). CDR3 sequence: CSASPSGAGELFF. For the CDR3, the DNA is TGCAGTGCTAGTCCCAGCGGAGCCGGGGAGCTGTTTTTT.

This clone appeared a few times. The V call is TRBV2, the J call TRBJ1-5; D is ambiguous. V shed 6 bases and J shed 0 bases, with 9 bases lying between them. Germline CDR1 reads SNHLY; CDR2 reads FYNNEI. The CDR3 runs to 14 residues. The CDR3 region has the DNA TGTGCCAGCAGGCCGGGAAATAGCAATCAGCCCCAGCATTTT. This translates into CASRPGNSNQPQHF.

This clone was seen just once. The V and J genes are TRBV14 and TRBJ1-6, with a weak D call TRBD1 (6 bases). Trimming cost V 1 base and J 10 bases, with 17 bases left between them. The CDR3 is made up of 16 amino acids. Germline V CDR1 and CDR2: SGHDN, FVKESK. Here the CDR3 reads CASSQGNRWGRSPLHF. The CDR3 coding sequence is TGTGCCAGCAGCCAAGGCAACCGGTGGGGGCGGTCACCCCTCCACTTT.

This clone has just one count. This chain links TRBV4-1 with TRBJ1-4; 7 nucleotides line up with TRBD1. In germline, CDR1 is MGHRA, CDR2 YSYEKL. The length of the CDR3 is 16 residues. V lost 4 bases to trimming and J lost 5 bases; unmatched junction nucleotides: 10. The CDR3 bases are TGCGCCAGCAGCCGGGGATCCGGGACAGCGAATGAAAAACTGTTTTTT. Its translation is CASSRGSGTANEKLFF.

The genes are TRBV29-1 and TRBJ2-5; TRBD1 might be the D (6 bases). The CDR3 totals 14 residues. Germline V lookup: CDR1 SQVTM, CDR2 ANQGSEA. Trimming took off 2 bases at V and 7 bases at J, with 17 bases between the two ends. The CDR3 loop is CSVEKARGASTQYF. In DNA form, the CDR3 reads TGCAGCGTTGAAAAGGCCAGGGGAGCCTCGACCCAGTACTTC.

The chain uses TRBV2 and TRBJ2-5, with 8 bases lining up with TRBD1. Unmatched junction bases numbered 14, after V lost 8 bases and J lost 6 bases. CDR1 is SNHLY and CDR2 is FYNNEI in the germline V gene. The CDR3 has 15 amino acids. The CDR3 sequence is CASGGPAGGPKTQYF. For the CDR3, the DNA is TGTGCCAGCGGGGGGCCGGCAGGGGGCCCCAAGACCCAGTACTTC. The variable domain in full, with the rest retrieved from reference TRBV2 and TRBJ2-5, is EPEVTQTPSHQVTQMGQEVILRCVPISNHLYFYWYRQILGQKVEFLVSFYNNEISEKSEIFDDQFSVERPDGSNFTLKIRSTKLEDSAMYFCASGGPAGGPKTQYFGPGTRLLVL.

The rearrangement joins TRBV3-1 (or the pseudogene TRBV3-2) to TRBJ1-2, with 9 bases aligning to TRBD1. V lost 5 bases and J lost 4; bases outside the gene matches: 5. The germline gives CDR1 LGHDT, CDR2 YNNKEL (reference sequence). The CDR3 sequence is 14 residues long. The CDR3 DNA reads as TGTGCCAGCAGCGCGGACAGGGGCCCCTATGGCTACACCTTC. Its protein product is CASSADRGPYGYTF.